These T cell receptor beta chains were read from a single sample in a study of radiotherapy plus CTLA-4 blockade in lung cancer. Method: immunoSEQ multiplex PCR; TCRdb's copy keeps in-frame clones and lacks some. The sample yields just over 35,000 clones, approximately 89% seen once. The specimen was peripheral blood, collected from a patient treated with radiotherapy plus ipilimumab. These receptors were collected from a human donor with non-small cell lung cancer who had stable disease on radiotherapy plus ipilimumab. Both conserved end residues are trimmed from each CDR3.

V	J	CDR3
TRBV21-1	TRBJ2-5	ASSKLWLAGGAGETQY
TRBV19	TRBJ2-1	ASSILAGEGEQF
TRBV6-1	TRBJ2-7	ASSEQGQQQY
TRBV2	TRBJ2-5	ASSEALGHLQETQY
TRBV7-3	TRBJ1-1	ASSPDRVSEAF
TRBV30	TRBJ2-1	AWSAKLYNEQF
TRBV7-9	TRBJ2-5	ASSLGRAEETQY
TRBV27	TRBJ2-1	ASSLRGTRTSGRAVYNEQF
TRBV5-1	TRBJ2-5	ASSLGLAGGTQETQY
TRBV7-3	TRBJ2-2	ASSLIPIPGLPGELF
TRBV9	TRBJ2-6	ASSGKTGMSGANVLT
TRBV19	TRBJ1-4	AQPKGQVKKLF
TRBV7-2	TRBJ1-1	ASSSGQSMNTEAF
TRBV6-5	TRBJ1-5	ASSRDRFQPQH
TRBV19	TRBJ2-1	ATMPRDGRFYNEQF
TRBV28	TRBJ2-5	ASSPLAGGGETQY
TRBV10-2	TRBJ2-7	ASLPDGGSYEQY
TRBV7-2	TRBJ2-7	ASSLSPGQRYEQC
TRBV16	TRBJ2-2	ASSRPGGLVNGELF
TRBV5-1	TRBJ1-1	ASSSGQGSVEAF
TRBV19	TRBJ2-5	ASSIRGLAGGLQETQY
TRBV7-8	TRBJ2-4	ASSLAGGSKNIQY
TRBV9	TRBJ2-2	ASSPRGTANTGELF
TRBV6-5	.	ASSYLDRVYEQY
TRBV27	TRBJ2-7	ASSQVQGDEQY
TRBV7-3	TRBJ1-6	ASSSHGGGQGSPLH
TRBV18	TRBJ2-1	ASSPDRGLGAGATYNEQF
TRBV28	TRBJ2-3	ASRTGQGGADTQY
TRBV29-1	TRBJ2-5	SVAGQGKETQY
TRBV4-3	TRBJ1-1	ASSQERGLTEAF
TRBV9	TRBJ2-1	ASSVGTSGSNEQF
TRBV19	TRBJ2-7	ASSMRGFYEQY
TRBV7-2	TRBJ2-5	ASSPRGGKGVETQY
TRBV28	TRBJ1-5	ASSFQGAGDQPQH
TRBV28	TRBJ2-3	ASRLDRGRGTDTQY
TRBV10-3	TRBJ2-2	AITRIGNTGELF
TRBV7-2	TRBJ2-3	ASRRQGLVTDTQY
TRBV11-3	TRBJ2-3	ASSFGTGGSPSTDTQY
TRBV11-3	TRBJ2-5	ASSLGAGYQETQY
TRBV6-1	TRBJ1-1	ASFGQGAQTGEAF
TRBV9	TRBJ2-1	ASSVVGASGSYNEQF
TRBV5-1	TRBJ2-1	ASSITDREDYNEQF